This T cell receptor (beta chain) came from a study of regulatory T cells in long-lasting Graves disease. This clonotype was seen at least ten times. Per germline, CDR1 LGHDT and CDR2 YNNKEL (reference sequence). J gave up 4 bases and V 7 bases, and 6 bases lay outside the gene matches. CDR3 length: 15 residues. Combining iRepertoire HTBI primers with Arm-PCR of CDR3 regions, the authors built TCR beta libraries. TCRdb redid the calling of the multiplex PCR reads with MiXCR, one entry per CDR3 protein. The sample records some 370,000 distinct CDR3 sequences, 10% to 15% being singletons. Stated time point: newly diagnosed GD, antithyroid drugs for less than 3 months. Researchers made the TCR library from RNA that was extracted from PBMCs. The same sample was also used in a study of T cells in Graves' hyperthyroidism and ophthalmopathy.

The V gene is TRBV3-1, the J gene TRBJ2-2; TRBD2 aligns across 10 bases. The sequences come from peripheral blood mononuclear cells (PBMCs), collected at new diagnosis, from a patient treated with antithyroid drugs. The origin of this receptor is a woman aged 18-35 years with Graves disease. The DNA of the CDR3 is TGTGCCAGCATGCAGCGGGGGGGCCTCACCGGGGAGCTGTTTTTT. Protein: CASMQRGGLTGELFF. Filled out from reference TRBV3-1 and TRBJ2-2, the complete variable domain reads DTAVSQTPKYLVTQMGNDKSIKCEQNLGHDTMYWYKQDSKKFLKIMFSYNNKELIINETVPNRFSPKSPDKAHLNLHINSLELGDSAVYFCASMQRGGLTGELFFGEGSRLTVL.